A selection of T cell receptor beta chains follows, all from one sample in a study of blood T cells in healthy people across ages. TCRdb re-derived calls from the 5' RACE reads in MiXCR, one entry per CDR3 protein. The sample has more than 700,000 distinct CDR3 sequences; 46% are singletons. The sequencing sample was made of blood. The receptors shown here come from an older man in good health. Both conserved end residues are part of each CDR3. The order of the fields is J gene, D gene, CDR3 length, V gene, clone size, CDR3 DNA, CDR3 protein. A D gene is named only where the DNA matches it firmly. Size tells how often a clone was seen (once, few, many) or the class of an expanded clone, and some rows leave it out.

TRBJ2-7 | TRBD2 | 15 | TRBV7-3 | few | TGTGCCAGCAGCCCCGGGGGGGCCGTCTCCTACGAGCAGTACTTC | CASSPGGAVSYEQYF
TRBJ2-2 | TRBD2 | 16 | TRBV12-5 | . | TGTGCTAGTGGTCCCGGGAGGGCCGGTAACACCGGGGAGCTGTTTTTT | CASGPGRAGNTGELFF
TRBJ2-7 | . | 15 | TRBV10-3 | . | TGTGCCATCAGTGAGAGGACACTCAGCTCCTACGAGCAGTACTTC | CAISERTLSSYEQYF
TRBJ2-1 | . | 16 | TRBV5-1 | . | TGCGCCAGCGCGACCGTACCGGGAAACTCCTACAATGAGCAGTTCTTC | CASATVPGNSYNEQFF
TRBJ2-2 | . | 14 | TRBV6-5 | . | TGTGCCAGCAGTTACTCAGGGGGTTCCGGGGAGCTGTTTTTT | CASSYSGGSGELFF
TRBJ2-7 | . | 13 | TRBV2 | . | TGTGCCAGCAGTGCGGGACGGAACTACGAGCAGTACTTC | CASSAGRNYEQYF
TRBJ2-7 | . | 13 | TRBV10-3 | . | TGTGCCATCAGTGAGTCGATCTATCTCGAGCAGTACTTC | CAISESIYLEQYF
TRBJ2-7 | TRBD1 | 16 | TRBV11-3 | . | TGTGCCAGCAGCCCAGGCCCGGGACAGAGCTCCTACGAGCAGTACTTC | CASSPGPGQSSYEQYF
TRBJ2-3 | . | 15 | TRBV14 | few | TGTGCCAGCAGCCAGCACTACCGGAGCACAGATACGCAGTATTTT | CASSQHYRSTDTQYF
TRBJ2-3 | TRBD2 | 19 | TRBV5-1 | . | TGCGCCAGCAGCTCGGGACTAGCGGGAGGTCCTCTGCCCACAGATACGCAGTATTTT | CASSSGLAGGPLPTDTQYF
TRBJ1-2 | . | 13 | TRBV20-1 | few | TGCAGTGCTACTCCGAACGTAGGGTCCGGCTACACCTTC | CSATPNVGSGYTF
TRBJ2-3 | TRBD1 | 14 | TRBV7-2 | . | TGTGCCAGCAGCTTAGACAGGGGATCCGATACGCAGTATTTT | CASSLDRGSDTQYF
TRBJ2-3 | . | 13 | TRBV5-1 | few | TGCGCCAGTCAGCAGGGAGGCCGGGATACGCAGTATTTT | CASQQGGRDTQYF
TRBJ2-3 | . | 16 | TRBV11-2 | . | TGTGCCAGCAGCCCCGATAGCGCATTTAGCACAGATACGCAGTATTTT | CASSPDSAFSTDTQYF
TRBJ1-2 | TRBD1 | 14 | TRBV6-6 | . | TGTGCCAGCAGTGACAGGGGGGACCTCTATGGCTACACCTTC | CASSDRGDLYGYTF
TRBJ1-1 | . | 12 | TRBV29-1 | few | TGCAGCGTTGCCTTGGGGAACACTGAAGCTTTCTTT | CSVALGNTEAFF
TRBJ2-3 | . | 10 | TRBV12-3/TRBV12-4 | . | TGTGCCAGCCTCCTAGATACGCAGTATTTT | CASLLDTQYF
TRBJ1-5 | TRBD1 | 16 | TRBV20-1 | . | TGCAGTGCTGGTAGACAGGGCGGGAGTAGCAATCAGCCCCAGCATTTT | CSAGRQGGSSNQPQHF
TRBJ2-7 | TRBD1 | 16 | TRBV6-5 | . | TGTGCCAGCAGCAACATACCGGGACAGGGGGCCGGCGAGCAGTACTTC | CASSNIPGQGAGEQYF
TRBJ2-7 | TRBD2 | 17 | TRBV4-1 | many | TGCGCCAGCAGCCAAGATCAACGCGGGACTAGCTCCTACGAGCAGTACTTC | CASSQDQRGTSSYEQYF
TRBJ2-7 | . | 18 | TRBV6-2/TRBV6-3 | . | TGTGCCAGCAGTTCTGCCCCGTATCTGGGCGGAAATTACTACGAGCAGTACTTC | CASSSAPYLGGNYYEQYF
TRBJ1-5 | TRBD1 | 16 | TRBV25-1 | . | TGTGCCAGCAGTGGGACAGGGGGGGATAGCAATCAGCCCCAGCATTTT | CASSGTGGDSNQPQHF
TRBJ1-2 | . | 13 | TRBV29-1 | few | TGCAGCGTTGAAAGGGGGGGAAGAAGTGGCTACACCTTC | CSVERGGRSGYTF
TRBJ2-1 | . | 14 | TRBV29-1 | . | TGCAGCGTTGAACTAGCCCGAGCTGGGAGTGAGCAGTTCTTC | CSVELARAGSEQFF
TRBJ1-2 | . | 14 | TRBV7-2 | . | TGTGCCAGCACTACCAGGGCCATGGCAGTGGGCTACACCTTC | CASTTRAMAVGYTF
TRBJ2-7 | . | 15 | TRBV29-1 | few | TGCAGCGTTGTCCCGTCTCACGATGCAACCTACGAGCAGTACTTC | CSVVPSHDATYEQYF
TRBJ1-6 | TRBD1 | 16 | TRBV6-6 | few | TGTGCCAGCAGTTATCCAGTGGGACAGGGTAATTCACCCCTCCACTTT | CASSYPVGQGNSPLHF
TRBJ2-1 | TRBD2 | 16 | TRBV20-1 | few | TGCAGTGTTAGGACTAGCGGGAAGAGCTCCTACAATGAGCAGTTCTTC | CSVRTSGKSSYNEQFF
TRBJ2-3 | . | 17 | TRBV4-3 | . | TGCGCCAGCAGCCAAGGTCCCCGGGGCCCAGCCCCAAATACGCAGTATTTT | CASSQGPRGPAPNTQYF
TRBJ1-1 | TRBD1 | 13 | TRBV29-1 | . | TGCAGCGTTGACACGGACAGGGTCACTGAAGCTTTCTTT | CSVDTDRVTEAFF
TRBJ1-1 | . | 13 | TRBV30 | . | TGTGCCTGGAGTAAGGAGCGAGGCACTGAAGCTTTCTTT | CAWSKERGTEAFF
TRBJ2-3 | . | 16 | TRBV20-1 | . | TGCAGTGCTAGAAGGGGCCCGGGGACACTGACAGATACGCAGTATTTT | CSARRGPGTLTDTQYF
TRBJ2-5 | TRBD1 | 13 | TRBV7-3 | few | TGTGCCAGCAGCGGTGAGGGGGCGCGAGAGCAGTACTTC | CASSGEGAREQYF